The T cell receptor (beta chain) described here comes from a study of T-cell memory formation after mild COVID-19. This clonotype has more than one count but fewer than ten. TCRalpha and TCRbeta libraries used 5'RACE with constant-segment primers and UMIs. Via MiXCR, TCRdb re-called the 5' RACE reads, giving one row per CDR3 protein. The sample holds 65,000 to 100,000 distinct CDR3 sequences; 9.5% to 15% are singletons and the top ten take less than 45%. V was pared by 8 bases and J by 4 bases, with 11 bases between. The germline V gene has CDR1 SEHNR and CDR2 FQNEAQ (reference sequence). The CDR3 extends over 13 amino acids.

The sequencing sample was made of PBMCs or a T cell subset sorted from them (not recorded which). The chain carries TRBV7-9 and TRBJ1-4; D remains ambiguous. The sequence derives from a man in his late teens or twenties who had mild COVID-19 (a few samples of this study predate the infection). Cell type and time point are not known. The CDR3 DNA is TGTGCCAGCCGTGACGGAGTTAATGAAAAACTGTTTTTT. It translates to CASRDGVNEKLFF.